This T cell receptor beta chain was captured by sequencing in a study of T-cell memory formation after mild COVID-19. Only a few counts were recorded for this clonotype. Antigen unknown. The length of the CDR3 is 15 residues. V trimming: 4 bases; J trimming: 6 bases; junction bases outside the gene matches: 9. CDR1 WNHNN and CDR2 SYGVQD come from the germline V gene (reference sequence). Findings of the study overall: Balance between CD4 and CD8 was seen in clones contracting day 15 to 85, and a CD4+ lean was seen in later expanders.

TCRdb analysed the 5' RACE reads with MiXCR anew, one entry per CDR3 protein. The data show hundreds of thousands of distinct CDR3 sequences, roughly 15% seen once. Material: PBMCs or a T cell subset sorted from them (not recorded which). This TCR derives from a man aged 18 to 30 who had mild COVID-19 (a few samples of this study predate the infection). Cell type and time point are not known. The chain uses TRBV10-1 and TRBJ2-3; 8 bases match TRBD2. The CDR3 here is CASSGAGGFKDTQYF. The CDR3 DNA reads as TGCGCCAGCAGTGGTGCGGGGGGATTCAAGGATACGCAGTATTTT.